This record concerns one T cell receptor beta chain sequence. A read error may produce the germline difference seen at one junction end. The sample belongs to a study of blood T cell repertoires in COVID-19. Study details: Italy, Spain and the United States were the sources of the convalescent and acute COVID-19 samples. In each case, the material was cDNA or gDNA derived from T cells, B-cell-depleted T cells, or PBMCs.

Per the original data handling: Reference gene primer amplification gave nucleated cell count estimates. The assay was immunoSEQ multiplex PCR, and TCRdb's table has in-frame clones only and misses some. The DNA was the basis for D and trimming; V, J and clone size are from that table. The table includes about 35,000 clones, 80% to 90% detected once. Material: peripheral blood. The TCR was taken from a man in his fifties with acute or convalescent COVID-19.

CDR3 coding DNA: TGTGCCACCAGCAAAATCGCGGGAGGTAACGAGCAGTACTTC. Residues: CATSKIAGGNEQYF. The rearrangement uses TRBV7-9 and TRBJ2-7; 8 bases are shared with TRBD2. CDR1 SEHNR and CDR2 FQNEAQ come from the germline V gene (reference sequence). CDR3 size: 14 residues.